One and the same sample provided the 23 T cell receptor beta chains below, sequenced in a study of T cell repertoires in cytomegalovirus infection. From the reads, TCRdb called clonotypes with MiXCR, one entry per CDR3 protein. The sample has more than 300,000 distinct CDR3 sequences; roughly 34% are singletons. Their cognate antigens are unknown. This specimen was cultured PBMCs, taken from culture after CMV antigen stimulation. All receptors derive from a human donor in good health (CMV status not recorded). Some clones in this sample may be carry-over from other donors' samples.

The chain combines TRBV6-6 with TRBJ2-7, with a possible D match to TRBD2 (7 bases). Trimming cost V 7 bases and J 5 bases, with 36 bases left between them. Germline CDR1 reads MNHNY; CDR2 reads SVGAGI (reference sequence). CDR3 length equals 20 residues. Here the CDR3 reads CASTTGVWGGGGVPRHEQYF. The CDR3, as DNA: TGTGCCAGCACTACGGGGGTTTGGGGAGGGGGAGGAGTCCCCCGACACGAGCAGTACTTC.

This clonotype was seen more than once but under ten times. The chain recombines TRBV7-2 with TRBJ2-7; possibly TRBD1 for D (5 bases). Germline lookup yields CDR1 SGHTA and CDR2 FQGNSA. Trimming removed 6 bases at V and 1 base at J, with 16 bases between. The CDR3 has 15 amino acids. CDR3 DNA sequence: TGTGCCAGCAGACCAGCAGGGATTAGATCCTACGAGCAGTACTTC. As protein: CASRPAGIRSYEQYF.

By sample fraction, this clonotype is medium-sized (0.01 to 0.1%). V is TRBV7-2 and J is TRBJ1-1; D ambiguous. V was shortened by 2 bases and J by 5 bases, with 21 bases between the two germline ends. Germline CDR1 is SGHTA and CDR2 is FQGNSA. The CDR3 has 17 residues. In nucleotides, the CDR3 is TGTGCCAGCAGCTTACGGGGAAGCCGAACGCTGAGTACTGAAGCTTTCTTT. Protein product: CASSLRGSRTLSTEAFF.

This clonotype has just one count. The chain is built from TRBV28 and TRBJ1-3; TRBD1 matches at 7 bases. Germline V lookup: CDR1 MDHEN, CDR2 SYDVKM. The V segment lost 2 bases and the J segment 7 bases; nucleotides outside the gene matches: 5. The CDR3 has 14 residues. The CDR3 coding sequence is TGTGCCAGCAGTTTAGACAGGGCTTTGAACACCATATATTTT. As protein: CASSLDRALNTIYF.

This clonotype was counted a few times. CDR3 amino acids: CASSLDYRPIGQPERGTGELFF. CDR3 coding DNA: TGTGCCAGCAGCTTAGATTATCGTCCCATCGGACAGCCCGAGAGGGGAACCGGGGAGCTGTTTTTT. The chain employs TRBV7-6 and TRBJ2-2, with D perhaps matching TRBD1 (6 bases). Germline CDR1 and CDR2: SGHVS and FNYEAQ. V lost 1 base and J 5 bases, leaving 32 bases between the germline ends. The CDR3 is 22 residues long.

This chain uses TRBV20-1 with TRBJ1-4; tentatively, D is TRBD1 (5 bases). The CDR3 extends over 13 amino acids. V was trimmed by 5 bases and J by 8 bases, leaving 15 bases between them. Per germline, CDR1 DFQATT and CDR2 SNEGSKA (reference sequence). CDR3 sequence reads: CSAGGTRQEKLFF. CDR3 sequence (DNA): TGCAGTGCTGGCGGGACCAGGCAAGAAAAACTGTTTTTT.

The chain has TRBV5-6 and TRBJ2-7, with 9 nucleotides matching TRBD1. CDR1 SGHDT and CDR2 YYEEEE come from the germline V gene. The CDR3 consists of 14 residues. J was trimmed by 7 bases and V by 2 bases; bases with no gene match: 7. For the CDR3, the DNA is TGTGCCAGCAGCTTTGATTACAGGGGGCTTGAGCAGTACTTC. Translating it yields CASSFDYRGLEQYF. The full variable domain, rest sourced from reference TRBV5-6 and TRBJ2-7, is DAGVTQSPTHLIKTRGQQVTLRCSPKSGHDTVSWYQQALGQGPQFIFQYYEEEERQRGNFPDRFSGHQFPNYSSELNVNALLLGDSALYLCASSFDYRGLEQYFGPGTRLTVT.

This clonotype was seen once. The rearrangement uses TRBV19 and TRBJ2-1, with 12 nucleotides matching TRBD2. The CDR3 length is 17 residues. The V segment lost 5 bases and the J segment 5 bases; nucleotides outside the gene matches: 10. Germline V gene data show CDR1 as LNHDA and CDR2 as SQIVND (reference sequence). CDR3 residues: CASSARLAGVLHNEQFF. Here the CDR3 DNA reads TGTGCCAGTAGTGCCAGACTAGCGGGAGTCCTCCACAATGAGCAGTTCTTC.

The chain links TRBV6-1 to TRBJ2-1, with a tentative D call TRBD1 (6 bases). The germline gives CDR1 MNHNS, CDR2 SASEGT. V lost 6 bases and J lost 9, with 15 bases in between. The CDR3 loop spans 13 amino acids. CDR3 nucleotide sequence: TGTGCCAGCAGCACAGGGAGACATAGTGAGCAGTTCTTC. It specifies CASSTGRHSEQFF.

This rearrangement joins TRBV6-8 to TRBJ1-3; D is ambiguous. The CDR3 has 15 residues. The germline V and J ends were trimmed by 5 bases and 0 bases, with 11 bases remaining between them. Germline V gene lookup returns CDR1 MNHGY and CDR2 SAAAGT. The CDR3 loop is CASSGRHSSGNTIYF. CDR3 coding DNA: TGTGCCAGCAGTGGAAGACATAGCTCTGGAAACACCATATATTTT.

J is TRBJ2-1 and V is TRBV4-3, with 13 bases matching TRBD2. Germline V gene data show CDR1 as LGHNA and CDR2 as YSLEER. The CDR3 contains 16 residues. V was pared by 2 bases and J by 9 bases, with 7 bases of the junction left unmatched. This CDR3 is CASSQRTSGRATEQFF. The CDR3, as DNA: TGCGCCAGCAGCCAACGAACTAGCGGGAGGGCAACTGAGCAGTTCTTC.

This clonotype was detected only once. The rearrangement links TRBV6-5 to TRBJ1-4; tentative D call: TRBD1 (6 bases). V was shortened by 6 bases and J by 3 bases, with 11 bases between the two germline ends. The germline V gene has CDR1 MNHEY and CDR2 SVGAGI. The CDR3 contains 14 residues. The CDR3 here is CASRETGPNEKLFF. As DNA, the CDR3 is TGTGCCAGCAGAGAAACAGGGCCTAATGAAAAACTGTTTTTT.

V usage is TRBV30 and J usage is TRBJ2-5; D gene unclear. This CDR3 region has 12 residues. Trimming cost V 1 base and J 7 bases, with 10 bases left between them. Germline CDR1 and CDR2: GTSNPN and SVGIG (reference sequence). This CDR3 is CAWSASKGTQYF. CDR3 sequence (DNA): TGTGCCTGGAGTGCTTCGAAGGGGACCCAGTACTTC.

The CDR3: CASSQTPGLAEGEQFF. CDR3 nucleotide sequence: TGCGCCAGCAGCCAAACCCCGGGACTAGCGGAGGGTGAGCAGTTCTTC. The chain joins TRBV4-1 to TRBJ2-1, with 11 bases fitting TRBD2. The CDR3 spans 16 residues. V shed 2 bases and J 9 bases; nucleotides not matched to a gene: 9. Germline assignment: CDR1 MGHRA and CDR2 YSYEKL.

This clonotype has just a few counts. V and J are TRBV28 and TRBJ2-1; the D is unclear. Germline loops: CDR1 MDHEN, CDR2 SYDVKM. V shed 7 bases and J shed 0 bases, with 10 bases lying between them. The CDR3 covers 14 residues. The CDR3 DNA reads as TGTGCCAGCACCGTCGGGCGCTCCTACAATGAGCAGTTCTTC. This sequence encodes CASTVGRSYNEQFF. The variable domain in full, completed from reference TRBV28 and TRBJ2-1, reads DVKVTQSSRYLVKRTGEKVFLECVQDMDHENMFWYRQDPGLGLRLIYFSYDVKMKEKGDIPEGYSVSREKKERFSLILESASTNQTSMYLCASTVGRSYNEQFFGPGTRLTVL.

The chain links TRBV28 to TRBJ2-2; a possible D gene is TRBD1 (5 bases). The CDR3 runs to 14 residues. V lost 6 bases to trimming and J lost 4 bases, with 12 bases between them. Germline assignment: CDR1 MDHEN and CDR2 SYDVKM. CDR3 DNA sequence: TGTGCCAGCAGAGGCGACAGCAGCACCGGGGAGCTGTTTTTT. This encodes CASRGDSSTGELFF.

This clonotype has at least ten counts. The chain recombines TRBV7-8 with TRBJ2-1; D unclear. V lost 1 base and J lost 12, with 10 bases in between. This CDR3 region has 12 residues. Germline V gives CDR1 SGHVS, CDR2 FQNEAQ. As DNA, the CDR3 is TGTGCCAGCAGCTTAGACCTAGGAGTGCAGTTCTTC. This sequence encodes CASSLDLGVQFF. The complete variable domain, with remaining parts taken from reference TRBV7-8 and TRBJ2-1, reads GAGVSQSPRYKVAKRGQDVALRCDPISGHVSLFWYQQALGQGPEFLTYFQNEAQLDKSGLPSDRFFAERPEGSVSTLKIQRTQQEDSAVYLCASSLDLGVQFFGPGTRLTVL.

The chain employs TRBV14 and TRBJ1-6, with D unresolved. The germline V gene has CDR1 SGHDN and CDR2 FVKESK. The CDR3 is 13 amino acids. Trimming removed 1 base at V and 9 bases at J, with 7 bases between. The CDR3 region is CASSQVWLSPLHF. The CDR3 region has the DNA TGTGCCAGCAGCCAAGTTTGGCTTTCACCCCTCCACTTT.

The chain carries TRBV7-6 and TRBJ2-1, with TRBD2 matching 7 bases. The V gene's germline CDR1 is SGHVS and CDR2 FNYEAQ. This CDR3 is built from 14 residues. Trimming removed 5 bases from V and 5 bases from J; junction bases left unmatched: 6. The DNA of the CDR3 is TGTGCCAGCAGCCTAACTAGCGCTGACAATGAGCAGTTCTTC. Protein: CASSLTSADNEQFF.

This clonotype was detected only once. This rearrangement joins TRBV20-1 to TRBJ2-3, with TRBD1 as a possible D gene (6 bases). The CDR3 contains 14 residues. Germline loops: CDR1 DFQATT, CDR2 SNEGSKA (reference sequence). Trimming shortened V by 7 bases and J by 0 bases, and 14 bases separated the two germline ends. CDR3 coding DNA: TGCAGTGTCACAGGGTTGGGTAGCACAGATACGCAGTATTTT. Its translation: CSVTGLGSTDTQYF.

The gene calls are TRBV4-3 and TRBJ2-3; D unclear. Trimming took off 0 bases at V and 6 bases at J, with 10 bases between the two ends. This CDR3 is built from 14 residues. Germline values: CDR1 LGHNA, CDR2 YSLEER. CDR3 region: CASSQDVSRDTQYF. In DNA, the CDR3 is TGCGCCAGCAGCCAAGATGTCTCCCGGGATACGCAGTATTTT.

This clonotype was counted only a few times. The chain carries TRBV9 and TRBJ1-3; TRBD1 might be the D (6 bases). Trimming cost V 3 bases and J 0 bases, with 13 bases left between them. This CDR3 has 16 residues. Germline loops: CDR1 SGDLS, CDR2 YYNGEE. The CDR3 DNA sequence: TGTGCCAGCAGCGAGACGGGGACATTCTCTGGAAACACCATATATTTT. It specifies CASSETGTFSGNTIYF.

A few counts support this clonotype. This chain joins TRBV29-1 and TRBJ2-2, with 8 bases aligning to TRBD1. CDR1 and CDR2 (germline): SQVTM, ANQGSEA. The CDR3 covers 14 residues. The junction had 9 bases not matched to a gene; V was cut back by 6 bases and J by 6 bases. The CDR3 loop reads CSVSDRGIAGELFF. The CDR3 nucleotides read TGCAGCGTCTCAGACAGGGGAATCGCCGGGGAGCTGTTTTTT.